One sample yielded the 8 T cell receptor beta chains listed below, sequenced in a study of T cells in tuberculosis. Time point denoted: new active TB diagnosis, blood taken before or within 7 days of starting treatment. Measured with immunoSEQ multiplex PCR; TCRdb has only the in-frame clones, and not every one. The sample carries approximately 34,000 clones, 85% to 95% recorded once. The source material was PBMCs, sampled at tuberculosis diagnosis. The receptors derive from an adult with tuberculosis.

Comment on this clone: A junction boundary mismatches the germline segment, possibly from a read error. The chain joins TRBV25-1 to TRBJ1-3, with 8 bases matching TRBD1. The germline V gene has CDR1 MGHDK and CDR2 SYGVNS. The CDR3 runs to 18 residues. CDR3: CAISDPQTGGNSGNTIYF. Here the CDR3 DNA reads TGTGCCATCAGTGATCCCCAAACAGGGGGAAACTCTGGAAACACCATATATTTT.

As for this clone: At one boundary the junction diverges from the germline segment, which might be a read error. V is TRBV30 and J is TRBJ1-2, with D maybe TRBD1 (6 bases). This CDR3 is 12 amino acids long. CDR1 is GTSNPN and CDR2 is SVGIG in the germline V gene (reference sequence). CDR3 amino acids: CAWSDLQGRKAF. CDR3 nucleotide sequence: TGTGCCTGGAGTGATCTGCAGGGGCGAAAGGCCTTC.

The chain recombines TRBV6-1 with TRBJ1-5; no reliable D call. This CDR3 has 15 amino acids. The germline V and J ends were trimmed by 5 bases and 1 base, with 12 bases remaining between them. The germline gives CDR1 MNHNS, CDR2 SASEGT. The CDR3 sequence is CASSKPGSSNQPQHF. In nucleotides, the CDR3 is TGTGCCAGCAGTAAGCCGGGTTCAAGCAATCAGCCCCAGCATTTT.

The rearrangement links TRBV28 to TRBJ2-5, with 9 bases that match TRBD2. The CDR3 has 14 amino acids. Germline-derived CDR1 and CDR2 are MDHEN and SYDVKM. V shed 5 bases and J 4 bases; nucleotides not matched to a gene: 5. CDR3 region: CASSRSGGTETQYF. CDR3 in DNA: TGTGCCAGCAGTCGTAGCGGGGGCACAGAGACCCAGTACTTC.

V and J are TRBV19 and TRBJ1-1; D unresolved. The V gene's germline CDR1 is LNHDA and CDR2 SQIVND (reference sequence). The CDR3 runs to 12 residues. Between the trimmed V and J ends, which lost 3 bases and 0 bases, there was a span of 2 bases. Here the CDR3 reads CASSILNTEAFF. Written as DNA, the CDR3 is TGTGCCAGTAGTATCTTGAACACTGAAGCTTTCTTT.

The J gene is TRBJ1-1, the V gene TRBV29-1; 8 nucleotides agree with TRBD1. Unmatched junction bases numbered 12, after V lost 8 bases and J lost 4 bases. The CDR3 has 14 residues. Germline assignment: CDR1 SQVTM and CDR2 ANQGSEA. Here the CDR3 reads CSLRQGNMATEAFF. The CDR3 DNA follows: TGCAGCCTACGACAGGGGAATATGGCCACTGAAGCTTTCTTT.

This chain uses TRBV4-1 with TRBJ2-4; D is possibly TRBD1 (6 bases). The CDR3 is 17 amino acids. Per germline, CDR1 MGHRA and CDR2 YSYEKL. Between the trimmed V and J ends, which lost 3 bases and 0 bases, there was a span of 15 bases. The CDR3 DNA reads as TGCGCCAGCAGCCACATCATGGACAGAGCAGCCAAAAACATTCAGTACTTC. It is translated as CASSHIMDRAAKNIQYF.

The J gene is TRBJ2-5, the V gene TRBV28, with 8 bases lining up with TRBD1. The CDR3 extends over 16 amino acids. CDR1 MDHEN and CDR2 SYDVKM come from the germline V gene. V lost 6 bases and J lost 2; bases outside the gene matches: 11. In DNA form, the CDR3 reads TGTGCCAGCAGGATAGGACAGGGCTTTAATCAAGAGACCCAGTACTTC. It codes for CASRIGQGFNQETQYF.